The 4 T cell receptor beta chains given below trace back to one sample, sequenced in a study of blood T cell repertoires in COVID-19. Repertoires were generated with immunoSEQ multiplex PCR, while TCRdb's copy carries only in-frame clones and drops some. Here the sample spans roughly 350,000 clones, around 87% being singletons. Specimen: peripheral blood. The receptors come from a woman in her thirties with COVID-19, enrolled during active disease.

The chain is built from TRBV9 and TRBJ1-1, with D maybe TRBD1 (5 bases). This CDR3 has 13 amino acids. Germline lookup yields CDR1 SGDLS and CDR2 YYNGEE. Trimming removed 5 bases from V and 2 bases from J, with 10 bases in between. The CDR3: CASSFTGNTEAFF. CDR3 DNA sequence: TGTGCCAGCAGTTTTACAGGAAACACTGAAGCTTTCTTT.

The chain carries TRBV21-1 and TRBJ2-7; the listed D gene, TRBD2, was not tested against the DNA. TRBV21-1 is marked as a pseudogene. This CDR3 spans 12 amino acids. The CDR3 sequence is CASLSGRYEQYF. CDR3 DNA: TGTGCCAGCCTTAGCGGGAGATACGAGCAGTACTTC.

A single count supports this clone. The CDR3 nucleotides are TGCGCCAGCAGCGTCGGGACAAGTTTTAGCTCTGGGGCCAACGTCCTGACTTTC. Its translation is CASSVGTSFSSGANVLTF. The rearrangement links TRBV5-1 to TRBJ2-6; D perhaps matches TRBD1 (6 bases). The CDR3 extends over 18 amino acids. V lost 4 bases and J 0 bases, leaving 17 bases between the germline ends. Germline CDR1 reads SGHRS; CDR2 reads YFSETQ. Using reference TRBV5-1 and TRBJ2-6 for the parts outside the CDR3, the full variable domain is KAGVTQTPRYLIKTRGQQVTLSCSPISGHRSVSWYQQTPGQGLQFLFEYFSETQRNKGNFPGRFSGRQFSNSRSEMNVSTLELGDSALYLCASSVGTSFSSGANVLTFGAGSRLTVL.

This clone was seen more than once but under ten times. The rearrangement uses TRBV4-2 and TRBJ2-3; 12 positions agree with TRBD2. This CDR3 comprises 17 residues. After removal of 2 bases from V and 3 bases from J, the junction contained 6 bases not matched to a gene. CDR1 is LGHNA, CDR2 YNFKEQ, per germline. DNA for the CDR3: TGTGCCAGCAGCCAACCCATCGGGACTAGCGGGACAGATACGCAGTATTTT. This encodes CASSQPIGTSGTDTQYF.